The entry below describes one T cell receptor beta chain. This sample stems from a study of OX40 agonist ivuxolimab in advanced cancers. The repertoire was sequenced with immunoSEQ multiplex PCR; TCRdb's copy has only in-frame clones and lacks some. The table records about 85,000 clones, about nine tenths of them present only once. Germline V CDR1 and CDR2: SEHNR, FQNEAQ (reference sequence). Trimming left V 1 base short and J 4 bases short, with 7 bases between. CDR3 size: 13 residues. The origin of this receptor is an adult with an advanced solid tumor such as melanoma, head and neck, liver or kidney cancer. The source was CD4+ or CD8+ T cells sorted from blood, collected in a trial of the OX40 agonist ivuxolimab. The rearrangement uses TRBV7-9 and TRBJ1-2, with no clear D. The CDR3 region is CASSLGEGYGYTF. CDR3 DNA sequence: TGTGCCAGCAGCTTAGGGGAAGGCTATGGCTACACCTTC.